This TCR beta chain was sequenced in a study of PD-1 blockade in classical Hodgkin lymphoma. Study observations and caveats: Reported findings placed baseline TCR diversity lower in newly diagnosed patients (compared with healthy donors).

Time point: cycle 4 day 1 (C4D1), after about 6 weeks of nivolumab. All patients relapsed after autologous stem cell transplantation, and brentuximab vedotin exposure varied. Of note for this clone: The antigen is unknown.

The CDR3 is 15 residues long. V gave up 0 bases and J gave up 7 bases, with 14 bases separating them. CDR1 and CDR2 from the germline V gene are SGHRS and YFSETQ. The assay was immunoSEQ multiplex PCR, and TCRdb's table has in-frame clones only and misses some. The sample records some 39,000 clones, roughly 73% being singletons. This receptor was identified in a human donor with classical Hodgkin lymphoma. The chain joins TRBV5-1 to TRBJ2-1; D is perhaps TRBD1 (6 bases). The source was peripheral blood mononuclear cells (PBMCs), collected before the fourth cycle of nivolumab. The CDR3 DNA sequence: TGCGCCAGCAGCTTGGAGACAGGAGGAAATAATGAGCAGTTCTTC. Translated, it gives CASSLETGGNNEQFF.